This T cell receptor beta chain came from a study of identical twins. Findings of the study overall: Those out-of-frame alpha sequences shared by twins showed an excess of low generation probability.

V trimming: 6 bases; J trimming: 7 bases; junction bases outside the gene matches: 6. The CDR3 loop spans 14 amino acids. The germline V gene encodes CDR1 MDHEN and CDR2 SYDVKM. Concerning this clonotype: Its antigen is unknown.

TCRdb redid the calling of the 5' RACE reads with MiXCR, one entry per CDR3 protein. The sample lists nearly 900,000 distinct CDR3 sequences, 9% to 15% seen once, with around 1.6% in the top ten. These sequences were also reported in another study, on yellow fever vaccine responses in identical twins.

The sequenced material came from PBMCs. The V gene is TRBV28, the J gene TRBJ2-1, with 10 positions matching TRBD2. This TCR came from a woman aged 18 to 35 in good health. CDR3: CASRVAGGGNEQFF. The CDR3 region has the DNA TGTGCCAGCAGAGTAGCGGGGGGCGGGAATGAGCAGTTCTTC.